Listed below are T cell receptor beta chains from one sample, sequenced in a study of shared clonotypes between healthy human individuals. Produced via immunoSEQ multiplex PCR; TCRdb's table is partial and in-frame only. The sample has approximately 1.4 million clones, 95% to 99% seen once. The sample taken for sequencing was naive CD4+ T cells sorted from blood. These receptors all stem from a young man in good health. CDR3s include the opening cysteine and the closing phenylalanine or tryptophan. The D gene is left open where the match is weak. Clone size is shown for a subset of rows, as once, few, many or a class of expanded clone.

TRBD1,.,TRBJ1-5,TRBV5-8,CASRITGVQPQHF,TGTGCCAGCAGAATCACAGGGGTCCAGCCCCAGCATTTT
TRBD1,.,TRBJ1-2,TRBV7-9,CASSAPEGQNYGYTF,TGTGCCAGCAGCGCACCTGAGGGACAGAACTATGGCTACACCTTC
TRBD2,.,TRBJ2-1,TRBV19,CASSIALALTSGPGNEQFF,TGTGCCAGTAGTATAGCCCTGGCCCTTACTAGCGGCCCCGGGAATGAGCAGTTCTTC
TRBD1,.,TRBJ1-4,TRBV4-1,CASRYLGTGNEKLFF,TGCGCCAGCCGCTACCTCGGGACAGGGAATGAAAAACTGTTTTTT
.,.,TRBJ1-3,TRBV4-3,CASRRTVSGNTIYF,TGCGCCAGCAGAAGGACAGTCTCTGGAAACACCATATATTTT
TRBD2,.,TRBJ2-7,TRBV19,CASSGTSGRYEQYF,TGTGCCAGTAGTGGAACTAGCGGGAGATACGAGCAGTACTTC
.,.,TRBJ1-2,TRBV28,CASSSDYGYTF,TGTGCCAGCAGTTCCGACTATGGCTACACCTTC
.,.,TRBJ1-5,TRBV10-2,CASSEAGGPYQPQHF,TGCGCCAGCAGTGAGGCGGGTGGACCTTATCAGCCCCAGCATTTT
.,.,TRBJ2-1,TRBV2,CASSGGRPYNEQFF,TGTGCCAGCAGTGGTGGGAGGCCCTACAATGAGCAGTTCTTC
.,.,TRBJ2-1,TRBV18,CASSPPGAESSYNEQFF,TGTGCCAGCTCACCACCGGGAGCCGAAAGCTCCTACAATGAGCAGTTCTTC
TRBD2,.,TRBJ2-3,TRBV11-3,CASSPQTGGGTDTQYF,TGTGCCAGCAGCCCACAAACGGGAGGGGGCACAGATACGCAGTATTTT
.,.,TRBJ2-1,TRBV29-1,CSVASGDEQFF,TGCAGCGTTGCATCCGGGGATGAGCAGTTCTTC
TRBD2,once,TRBJ2-7,TRBV18,CASSLTSGSSYEQYF,TGTGCCAGCTCACTCACTAGCGGGAGCTCCTACGAGCAGTACTTC
TRBD2,.,TRBJ2-3,TRBV5-4,CASSLGLAGGPGDTQYF,TGTGCCAGCAGCTTGGGCCTAGCGGGAGGGCCTGGAGATACGCAGTATTTT
TRBD1,.,TRBJ2-5,TRBV6-5,CASSRDRGWETQYF,TGTGCCAGCAGCCGGGACAGGGGTTGGGAGACCCAGTACTTC
.,.,TRBJ2-1,TRBV9,CASSPSLDGRSYNEQFF,TGTGCCAGCAGCCCCAGTCTCGACGGCCGCTCCTACAATGAGCAGTTCTTC
.,.,TRBJ1-3,TRBV7-3,CASSPGGTNTIYF,TGTGCCAGCAGCCCCGGGGGGACCAACACCATATATTTT
.,.,TRBJ2-1,TRBV30,CAWSVRRGRHNEQFF,TGTGCCTGGAGTGTACGTAGGGGACGCCACAATGAGCAGTTCTTC
TRBD2,.,TRBJ2-7,TRBV7-2,CASRAREGVTYEQYF,TGTGCCAGCAGGGCACGGGAGGGAGTGACCTACGAGCAGTACTTC
TRBD1,.,TRBJ2-7,TRBV5-1,CASRGDREIYGAYF,TGCGCCAGCAGGGGGGACAGGGAGATATATGGGGCTTACTTC
.,once,TRBJ2-3,TRBV4-2,CASSRNTDTQYF,TGTGCCAGCAGCAGGAACACAGATACGCAGTATTTT
.,.,TRBJ2-1,TRBV28,CASSPTFGEQFF,TGTGCCAGCAGTCCCACATTTGGTGAGCAGTTCTTC
.,.,TRBJ2-3,TRBV30,CASRWGPDTQYF,TGTGCCTCTAGGTGGGGCCCAGATACGCAGTATTTT
.,.,TRBJ1-1,TRBV7-9,CASSLWVGDTEAFF,TGTGCCAGCAGCTTATGGGTGGGTGACACTGAAGCTTTCTTT
.,.,TRBJ1-1,TRBV4-3,CASSQALGALGLMNTEAFF,TGCGCCAGCAGCCAAGCTCTGGGGGCGTTGGGCTTGATGAACACTGAAGCTTTCTTT
TRBD2,.,TRBJ2-1,TRBV11-3,CASSLIGGGNNEQFF,TGTGCCAGCAGCTTAATAGGCGGGGGGAACAATGAGCAGTTCTTC
TRBD1,.,TRBJ1-1,TRBV18,CASSPGQGRITEAFF,TGTGCCAGCTCACCCGGACAGGGTCGGATCACTGAAGCTTTCTTT